Presented here are 4 T cell receptor beta chains from one specimen sequenced in a study of shared clonotypes between healthy human individuals. Here immunoSEQ multiplex PCR was the method, and the copy in TCRdb shows in-frame clones only, minus some. The data contain about 2.4 million clones, approximately 93% of them singletons. Sample: naive CD4+ T cells from PBMCs. Noted subset: CD45RA+ positively selected. These receptors were collected from a man aged 18 to 29 in good health. Some clones in this sample may be carry-over from other donors' samples.

The chain joins TRBV9 to TRBJ2-5; weak D call: TRBD1 (5 bases). Germline V gene data show CDR1 as SGDLS and CDR2 as YYNGEE. The CDR3 has 13 amino acids. V dropped 4 bases and J dropped 3 bases, with 10 bases sitting between them. The CDR3 nucleotides read TGTGCCAGCAGCCCGCGGACAAAAGAGACCCAGTACTTC. It yields the protein CASSPRTKETQYF.

This sequence joins TRBV6-1 and TRBJ2-4; D perhaps matches TRBD2 (6 bases). Per germline, CDR1 MNHNS and CDR2 SASEGT. V dropped 4 bases and J dropped 7 bases, with 11 bases sitting between them. The CDR3 is 13 residues long. CDR3 protein: CASSAQAGNIQYF. DNA for the CDR3: TGTGCCAGCAGTGCCCAGGCGGGGAACATTCAGTACTTC.

This clone has just one count. This chain uses TRBV5-1 with TRBJ2-1, with TRBD2 as a possible D gene (5 bases). CDR3 length equals 16 residues. Germline loops: CDR1 SGHRS, CDR2 YFSETQ. V was trimmed by 6 bases and J by 0 bases, leaving 16 bases between them. The CDR3 is CASTHESGSSYNEQFF. CDR3 in DNA: TGCGCCAGCACCCACGAATCGGGGAGCTCCTACAATGAGCAGTTCTTC.

This clone was observed once. The CDR3 bases are TGTGCCAGCAGCCCGTTAAGGGAGGCAGATACGCAGTATTTT. Residues: CASSPLREADTQYF. This sequence joins TRBV7-2 and TRBJ2-3; D may be TRBD2 (6 bases). This CDR3 spans 14 amino acids. CDR1 and CDR2 (germline): SGHTA, FQGNSA. V dropped 5 bases and J dropped 4 bases, with 13 bases sitting between them. The full variable domain, rest sourced from reference TRBV7-2 and TRBJ2-3, is GAGVSQSPSNKVTEKGKDVELRCDPISGHTALYWYRQSLGQGLEFLIYFQGNSAPDKSGLPSDRFSAERTGGSVSTLTIQRTQQEDSAVYLCASSPLREADTQYFGPGTRLTVL.